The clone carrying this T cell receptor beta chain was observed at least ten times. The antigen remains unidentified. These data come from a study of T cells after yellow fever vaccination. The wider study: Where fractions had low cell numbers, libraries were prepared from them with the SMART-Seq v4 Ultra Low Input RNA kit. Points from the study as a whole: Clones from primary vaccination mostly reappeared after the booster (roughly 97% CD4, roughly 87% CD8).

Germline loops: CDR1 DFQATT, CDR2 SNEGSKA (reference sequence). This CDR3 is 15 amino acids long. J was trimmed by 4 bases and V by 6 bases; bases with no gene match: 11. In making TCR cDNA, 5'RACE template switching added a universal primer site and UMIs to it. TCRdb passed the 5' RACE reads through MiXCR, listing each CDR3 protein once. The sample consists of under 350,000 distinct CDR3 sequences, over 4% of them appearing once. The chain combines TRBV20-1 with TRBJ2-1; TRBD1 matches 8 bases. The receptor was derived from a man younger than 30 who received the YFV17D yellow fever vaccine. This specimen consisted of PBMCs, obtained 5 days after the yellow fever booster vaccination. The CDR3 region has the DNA TGCAGTGCAGCAGTTGCAGGGGGCCCTTACAATGAGCAGTTCTTC. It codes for CSAAVAGGPYNEQFF.